Below, 13 T cell receptor beta chains from the same sample are listed, as sequenced in a study of Graves' ophthalmopathy and Graves' hyperthyroidism. Amplified TCR beta CDR3 regions were obtained using RNA transcripts as template. An opening RT-PCR round employed HTBI primers and preceded a second-round multiplex PCR. Using its own MiXCR run on the multiplex PCR reads, TCRdb lists one record per CDR3 protein. The sample shows hundreds of thousands of distinct CDR3 sequences, about a fifth of them seen only once. Material for sequencing was peripheral blood. All receptors derive from a woman aged 18-29 years with stable Graves' hyperthyroidism. Some clones in this sample may be carry-over from other donors' samples.

This clonotype was counted ten times or more. The gene calls are TRBV28 and TRBJ2-7; 9 nucleotides align to TRBD2. The CDR3 loop spans 15 amino acids. Unmatched junction bases numbered 11, after V lost 6 bases and J lost 5 bases. Germline lookup yields CDR1 MDHEN and CDR2 SYDVKM. CDR3 region: CASSSPGLAAHEQYF. CDR3 DNA sequence: TGTGCCAGCAGCTCACCGGGACTAGCTGCGCACGAGCAGTACTTC.

This clonotype was found many times. CDR3 region: CASSQGVGVVRGYTF. The DNA of the CDR3 is TGTGCCAGCAGCCAAGGCGTCGGGGTGGTGAGAGGCTACACCTTC. V usage is TRBV14 and J usage is TRBJ1-2; D ambiguous. Looked up from germline, CDR1 is SGHDN and CDR2 is FVKESK. CDR3 size: 15 residues. Trimming took off 1 base at V and 8 bases at J, with 17 bases between the two ends. The whole variable domain, filled in from reference TRBV14 and TRBJ1-2, reads EAGVTQFPSHSVIEKGQTVTLRCDPISGHDNLYWYRRVMGKEIKFLLHFVKESKQDESGMPNNRFLAERTGGTYSTLKVQPAELEDSGVYFCASSQGVGVVRGYTFGSGTRLTVV.

The chain is built from TRBV12-3 or TRBV12-4 and TRBJ2-7; maybe TRBD1 (5 bases). The CDR3 sequence is 14 residues long. V was clipped by 10 bases and J by 2 bases, with 18 bases between them. The CDR3 DNA follows: TGTGCCACCGCACCCCAGACAGTGACCTACGAGCAGTACTTC. Translation: CATAPQTVTYEQYF.

The sample holds a few counts of this clonotype. The rearrangement joins TRBV5-1 to TRBJ1-6, with 8 bases identical to TRBD1. After removal of 0 bases from V and 8 bases from J, the junction contained 1 base not matched to a gene. Germline lookup yields CDR1 SGHRS and CDR2 YFSETQ. This CDR3 region has 14 residues. Here the CDR3 reads CASSLDRGDSPLHF. The CDR3 DNA sequence: TGCGCCAGCAGCTTGGACAGGGGGGATTCACCCCTCCACTTT.

The table lists this clonotype with many counts. This sequence joins TRBV6-5 and TRBJ2-5, with D maybe TRBD2 (6 bases). The CDR3 has 15 amino acids. Germline V gene data show CDR1 as MNHEY and CDR2 as SVGAGI. V lost 6 bases and J 4 bases, leaving 18 bases between the germline ends. CDR3: CASSPSPRGGETQYF. The CDR3, as DNA: TGTGCCAGCAGCCCCTCCCCTCGGGGAGGAGAGACCCAGTACTTC.

This clonotype was found many times. This chain connects TRBV20-1 to TRBJ2-5; D tentatively fits TRBD1 or TRBD2 (6 bases each). V dropped 0 bases and J dropped 5 bases, with 19 bases sitting between them. This CDR3 is built from 16 residues. Germline loops: CDR1 DFQATT, CDR2 SNEGSKA (reference sequence). CDR3 in amino acids: CSARDQGLGGRETQYF. The CDR3 nucleotides read TGCAGTGCTAGAGATCAAGGTTTGGGGGGCCGTGAGACCCAGTACTTC.

This clonotype was detected only a few times. The chain carries TRBV2 and TRBJ2-2, with 8 bases fitting TRBD2. The CDR3 is made up of 15 amino acids. The germline gives CDR1 SNHLY, CDR2 FYNNEI. V lost 6 bases, J lost 5 bases, and 8 bases stayed unmatched. The CDR3 loop is CASSPLGGGTGELFF. CDR3 nucleotides: TGTGCCAGCAGCCCCCTCGGGGGGGGGACCGGGGAGCTGTTTTTT.

The chain joins TRBV5-1 to TRBJ1-1; no definite D call. The V end lost 0 bases, the J end lost 0 bases, and 12 bases lay between the germline ends. From germline, CDR1 is SGHRS and CDR2 YFSETQ. The CDR3 consists of 16 residues. The CDR3 region is CASSLELAGLNTEAFF. DNA of the CDR3: TGCGCCAGCAGCTTGGAGCTAGCGGGCCTGAACACTGAAGCTTTCTTT.

This clonotype was counted only a few times. This chain connects TRBV4-1 to TRBJ1-2; 7 bases map to TRBD1. V trimming: 4 bases; J trimming: 0 bases; junction bases outside the gene matches: 11. This CDR3 region has 17 residues. The germline V gene encodes CDR1 MGHRA and CDR2 YSYEKL. The CDR3 sequence: CASSRGTATTSNYGYTF. The CDR3 DNA sequence: TGCGCCAGCAGCCGAGGGACAGCGACGACCTCTAACTATGGCTACACCTTC.

This clonotype appeared many times. The chain combines TRBV11-2 with TRBJ2-7, with 12 bases identical to TRBD2. From germline, CDR1 is SGHAT and CDR2 FQNNGV. Germline trimming cut 6 bases from V and 2 bases from J; bases unmatched to any gene: 5. The CDR3 runs to 15 residues. CDR3 residues: CASSLAGGLTYEQYF. For the CDR3, the DNA is TGTGCCAGCAGTCTAGCGGGAGGGTTAACCTACGAGCAGTACTTC.

This clonotype was seen a handful of times. V gene TRBV29-1 combines with J gene TRBJ2-5, with TRBD2 matching over 8 bases. Germline V gene data show CDR1 as SQVTM and CDR2 as ANQGSEA. There are 13 residues in the CDR3. Germline trimming cut 2 bases from V and 4 bases from J; bases unmatched to any gene: 3. As DNA, the CDR3 is TGCAGCGTTGAAACCCTAGCGGGAGAGACCCAGTACTTC. Translated, it gives CSVETLAGETQYF.

This clonotype turned up a few times. The chain employs TRBV5-1 and TRBJ2-7; D may correspond to TRBD1 or TRBD2 (5 bases each). Trimming took 6 bases from V and 3 from J, leaving 19 bases between them. Germline V gene data show CDR1 as SGHRS and CDR2 as YFSETQ. The CDR3 extends over 15 amino acids. DNA of the CDR3: TGCGCCAGCACTCCTGGCTTACGGGACCTCTACGAGCAGTACTTC. It codes for CASTPGLRDLYEQYF.

This clonotype was counted at least ten times. The genes are TRBV10-1 and TRBJ2-7; D perhaps matches TRBD2 (6 bases). Trimming removed 6 bases from V and 6 bases from J, with 15 bases in between. The CDR3 totals 13 residues. Germline V CDR1 and CDR2: WNHNN, SYGVQD (reference sequence). CDR3 nucleotide sequence: TGCGCCAGCAGCGTTGGGGGGTCTGCCGAGCAGTACTTC. Its protein product is CASSVGGSAEQYF.